Listed below are T cell receptor beta chains from one sample, sequenced in a study of OX40 agonist ivuxolimab in advanced cancers. Libraries were prepared by immunoSEQ multiplex PCR; TCRdb keeps only in-frame clonotypes and omits some of them. The data show roughly 66,000 clones, around 83% seen once. The sequencing here drew on CD4+ or CD8+ T cells sorted from blood, taken in a trial of the OX40 agonist ivuxolimab. These receptors came from an adult with an advanced solid tumor such as melanoma, head and neck, liver or kidney cancer. CDR3s include the opening cysteine and the closing phenylalanine or tryptophan. A D gene is named only where the DNA matches it firmly. Some rows mark clone size as missing; the rest say once, few, many or name a class of expanded clone.

CASSLLSGGAPTDTQYF,TGCGCCAGCAGCTTGTTGTCGGGCGGGGCCCCCACAGATACGCAGTATTTT,TRBV5-1,-,TRBJ2-3,-
CASSGPTGLSREAFF,TGTGCCAGCAGTGGCCCGACAGGGTTAAGTCGAGAAGCTTTCTTT,TRBV6-5,TRBD1,TRBJ1-1,-
CASTIGRISYNEQFF,TGTGCCAGCACCATTGGCCGGATCTCCTACAATGAGCAGTTCTTC,TRBV11-2,-,TRBJ2-1,-
CASSPRWGGGYNEQFF,TGTGCCAGCAGCCCCCGTTGGGGCGGGGGGTACAATGAGCAGTTCTTC,TRBV7-2,TRBD2,TRBJ2-1,-
CASSYGGTLVNEKLFF,TGTGCCAGCAGTTACGGGGGCACCCTAGTTAATGAAAAACTGTTTTTT,TRBV7-9,-,TRBJ1-4,-
CATSRDVGFDTEAFF,TGTGCCACCAGCAGAGATGTCGGGTTTGACACTGAAGCTTTCTTT,TRBV15,-,TRBJ1-1,-
CASSQDLGSGNNYNEQFF,TGTGCCAGCAGCCAAGATCTAGGTAGCGGAAATAATTACAATGAGCAGTTCTTC,TRBV4-2,-,TRBJ2-1,-
CASSLAQGAGELFF,TGTGCCAGCAGCTTAGCCCAGGGGGCCGGGGAGCTGTTTTTT,TRBV7-2,TRBD1,TRBJ2-2,-
CASSHFGTSGISTYEQYF,TGTGCCAGCAGCCACTTCGGGACTAGCGGGATATCTACCTACGAGCAGTACTTC,TRBV13,TRBD2,TRBJ2-7,many
CAWVPGRLNTEAFF,TGTGCCTGGGTACCGGGACGGTTGAACACTGAAGCTTTCTTT,TRBV30,-,TRBJ1-1,-
CASSPWGALGTEAFF,TGTGCCAGCTCACCGTGGGGGGCCCTGGGCACTGAAGCTTTCTTT,TRBV18,-,TRBJ1-1,-
CASSEMGDTEAFF,TGTGCCAGCAGTGAGATGGGGGACACTGAAGCTTTCTTT,TRBV25-1,-,TRBJ1-1,once
CASSRNTGELFF,TGTGCCAGCAGCCGGAACACCGGGGAGCTGTTTTTT,TRBV7-1,-,TRBJ2-2,-
CASSRRAGGDGYTF,TGTGCCAGCAGCCGAAGGGCAGGGGGCGATGGCTACACCTTC,TRBV7-2,TRBD1,TRBJ1-2,-
CASEFGLAGNNEQFF,TGTGCCAGCGAGTTTGGACTAGCGGGCAATAATGAGCAGTTCTTC,TRBV14,TRBD2,TRBJ2-1,-
CATSRRQVSVVNEQFF,TGTGCCACCAGCCGACGACAGGTGTCGGTAGTCAATGAGCAGTTCTTC,TRBV15,-,TRBJ2-1,-
CAISGSGEQYF,TGTGCCATCAGTGGGAGCGGCGAGCAGTACTTC,TRBV10-3,-,TRBJ2-7,-
CASSQEGRASGANVLTF,TGCGCCAGCAGCCAGGAGGGCAGGGCCTCTGGGGCCAACGTCCTGACTTTC,TRBV4-1,-,TRBJ2-6,-
CASSLGKGGETQYF,TGCGCCAGCAGCTTGGGCAAGGGCGGGGAGACCCAGTACTTC,TRBV5-1,-,TRBJ2-5,-
CASSLGTTTGELFF,TGTGCCAGCAGCCTAGGTACAACCACCGGGGAGCTGTTTTTT,TRBV7-2,-,TRBJ2-2,-
CASSGGDGYTF,TGTGCCAGCAGCGGAGGGGATGGCTACACCTTC,TRBV9,-,TRBJ1-2,-
CASSEISRGSNEKLFF,TGTGCCAGCAGCGAAATATCTAGGGGCTCTAATGAAAAACTGTTTTTT,TRBV6-1,-,TRBJ1-4,few
CASSDSGGHSYNEQFF,TGTGCCAGCAGTGACTCGGGGGGGCACTCGTACAATGAGCAGTTCTTC,TRBV6-4,-,TRBJ2-1,-
CASQGQETQYF,TGTGCCAGCCAGGGGCAAGAGACCCAGTACTTC,TRBV7-9,-,TRBJ2-5,-
CASSKDRVTEAFF,TGTGCCAGCAGTAAGGACAGGGTCACTGAAGCTTTCTTT,TRBV28,TRBD1,TRBJ1-1,few
CASGPLTSGTSNEQFF,TGTGCTAGTGGTCCCCTGACTAGCGGGACCTCCAATGAGCAGTTCTTC,TRBV12-5,TRBD2,TRBJ2-1,once
CASSRRTGAISEQYF,TGTGCCAGCAGTCGCCGCACAGGGGCTATTTCCGAGCAGTACTTC,TRBV6-5,TRBD1,TRBJ2-7,-